The sequence of this T cell receptor beta chain was determined in a study of human T cells and chemical hapten exposure. Study at large: Alopecia universalis, totalis or areata was present in patients who were mostly female.

The time point here: pre-sensitization, week 0. Described treatment: therapeutic diphenylcyclopropenone sensitization with weekly scalp DPC. In TCRdb, the RACE reads were re-called with MiXCR into one record per CDR3 protein. Of roughly 90,000 distinct CDR3 sequences listed, 9.6% are singletons. CDR1 is DFQATT and CDR2 is SNEGSKA in the germline V gene (reference sequence). The CDR3 length is 13 residues. The V gene end was trimmed by 6 bases and the J gene end by 7 bases; junction bases not matched to a gene: 12. V usage is TRBV20-1 and J usage is TRBJ2-7, with 7 bases matching TRBD2. The sample consisted of whole blood, taken in connection with sensitization to the hapten diphenylcyclopropenone (DPC). The receptor was derived from a woman aged 40 to 49 with alopecia areata. Some clones in this sample may be carry-over from other donors' samples. Here the CDR3 reads CSAPGGGATEQYF. As DNA, the CDR3 is TGCAGTGCCCCCGGCGGGGGAGCGACTGAGCAGTACTTC.